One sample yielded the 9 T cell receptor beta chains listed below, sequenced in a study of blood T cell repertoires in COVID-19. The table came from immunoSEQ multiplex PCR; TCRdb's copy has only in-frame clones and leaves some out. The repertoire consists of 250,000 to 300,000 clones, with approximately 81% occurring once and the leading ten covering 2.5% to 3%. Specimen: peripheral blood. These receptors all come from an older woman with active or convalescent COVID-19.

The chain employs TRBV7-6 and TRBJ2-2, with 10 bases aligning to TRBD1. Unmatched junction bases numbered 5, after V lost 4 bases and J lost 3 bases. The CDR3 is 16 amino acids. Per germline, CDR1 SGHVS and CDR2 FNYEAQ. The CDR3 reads CASSSSGTGDTGELFF. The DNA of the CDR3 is TGTGCCAGCAGCTCGTCCGGGACAGGGGACACCGGGGAGCTGTTTTTT.

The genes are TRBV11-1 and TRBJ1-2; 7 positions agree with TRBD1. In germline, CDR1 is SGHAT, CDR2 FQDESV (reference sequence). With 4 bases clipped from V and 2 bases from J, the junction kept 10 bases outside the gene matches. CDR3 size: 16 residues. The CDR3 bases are TGTGCCAGCAGCTCAGGGAGAGGGGGCGCGAACTATGGCTACACCTTC. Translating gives CASSSGRGGANYGYTF.

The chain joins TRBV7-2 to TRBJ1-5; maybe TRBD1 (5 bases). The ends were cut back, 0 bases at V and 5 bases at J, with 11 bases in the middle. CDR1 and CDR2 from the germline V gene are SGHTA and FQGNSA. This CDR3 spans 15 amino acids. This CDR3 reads CASSLAGQGYQPQHF. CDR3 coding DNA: TGTGCCAGCAGCTTAGCAGGGCAGGGTTATCAGCCCCAGCATTTT.

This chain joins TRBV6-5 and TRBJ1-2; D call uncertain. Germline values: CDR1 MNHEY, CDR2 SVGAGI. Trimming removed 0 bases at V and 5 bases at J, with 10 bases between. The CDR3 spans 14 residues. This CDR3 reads CASSYSVTPYGYTF. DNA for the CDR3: TGTGCCAGCAGTTACTCCGTGACACCATATGGCTACACCTTC.

This CDR3 is CASNHGSSSGYTF. As DNA, the CDR3 is TGTGCCAGTAATCACGGCAGTTCTAGCGGCTACACCTTC. The gene calls are TRBV19 and TRBJ1-2; D is unclear. The CDR3 contains 13 residues. The germline gives CDR1 LNHDA, CDR2 SQIVND (reference sequence). V was trimmed by 7 bases and J by 8 bases, leaving 17 bases between them.

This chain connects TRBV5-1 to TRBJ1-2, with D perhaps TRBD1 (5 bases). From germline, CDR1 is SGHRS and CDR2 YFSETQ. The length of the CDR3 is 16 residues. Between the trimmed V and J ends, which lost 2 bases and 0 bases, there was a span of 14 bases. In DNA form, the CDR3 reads TGCGCCAGCAGCTTCTCCGGGACTGCTTCTAACTATGGCTACACCTTC. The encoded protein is CASSFSGTASNYGYTF.

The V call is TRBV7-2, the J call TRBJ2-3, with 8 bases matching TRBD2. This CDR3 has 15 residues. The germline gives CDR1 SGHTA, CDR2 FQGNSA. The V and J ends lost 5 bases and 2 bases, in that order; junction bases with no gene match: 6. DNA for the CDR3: TGTGCCAGCAGCCCTCGGACTAGCACCACAGATACGCAGTATTTT. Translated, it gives CASSPRTSTTDTQYF.

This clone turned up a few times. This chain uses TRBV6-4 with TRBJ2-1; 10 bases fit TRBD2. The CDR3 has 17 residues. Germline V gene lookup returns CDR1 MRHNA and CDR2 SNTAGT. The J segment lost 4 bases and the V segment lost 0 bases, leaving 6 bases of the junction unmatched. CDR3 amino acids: CASSDSVSGGGYNEQFF. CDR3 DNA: TGTGCCAGCAGTGACTCTGTAAGCGGGGGGGGATACAATGAGCAGTTCTTC.

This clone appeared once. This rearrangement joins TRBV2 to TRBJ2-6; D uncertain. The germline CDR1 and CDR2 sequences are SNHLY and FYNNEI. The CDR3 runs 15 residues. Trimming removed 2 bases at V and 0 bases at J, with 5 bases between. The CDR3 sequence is CASSERVSGANVLTF. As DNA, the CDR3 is TGTGCCAGCAGTGAACGGGTCTCTGGGGCCAACGTCCTGACTTTC.